Listed below are T cell receptor beta chains from one sample, sequenced in a study of graft-versus-host responses after intestinal transplantation. Assay used: immunoSEQ multiplex PCR; TCRdb lists only in-frame clones, some missing. The profile shows nearly 25,000 clones, about 39% of them singletons. The sample consisted of alloreactive CD4+ T cells from a mixed lymphocyte reaction culture, taken before intestinal transplant. These TCRs come from a human patient who received an intestinal transplant. Each CDR3 is given with its conserved first and last residue. A D gene is named only where the DNA matches it firmly. Clone size is shown for a subset of rows, as once, few, many or a class of expanded clone.

few	TRBD1	TRBV6-5	TRBJ1-2	TGTGCCAGCAGCCACGGACAGGGCGCTTACTATGGCTACACCTTC	CASSHGQGAYYGYTF
-	TRBD1	TRBV5-1	TRBJ1-2	TGCGCCAGCAGCTTGGGTGGAGGGGGCGCCGGCTATGGCTACACCTTC	CASSLGGGGAGYGYTF
-	TRBD1	TRBV6-1	TRBJ2-5	TGTGCCAGCAGTGAATTCAGGGGGAGAGATATGGACTTC	CASSEFRGRDMDF
-	TRBD1	TRBV29-1	TRBJ2-3	TGCAGCGTTGAGCCCTGGGACAGGGCGGCAGATACGCAGTATTTT	CSVEPWDRAADTQYF
-	-	TRBV11-3	TRBJ2-1	TGTGCCAGCAGCACGACAGGCGAGCAGTTCTTC	CASSTTGEQFF
few	TRBD1	TRBV27	TRBJ2-6	TGTGCCAGCAGTCGCCGTTCGGGACAGCTGTCGATCTCTGGGGCCAACGTCCTGACTTTC	CASSRRSGQLSISGANVLTF
-	-	TRBV30	TRBJ2-3	TGTGCCTGGGGGGCCGGGGGGCCTTTCACAGATACGCAGTATTTT	CAWGAGGPFTDTQYF
-	-	TRBV30	TRBJ2-5	TGTGCCTGGAGTGTGGTGAGAAGTTCGGAGACCCAGTACTTC	CAWSVVRSSETQYF
-	TRBD1	TRBV6-5	TRBJ1-2	TGTGCCAGCAGTCATAGACAGGGGGTCTATGGCTACACCTTC	CASSHRQGVYGYTF
-	TRBD2	TRBV7-8	TRBJ2-1	TGTGCCAGCAGCTTAAGAATAACCGGGACTAGGCCAAGCCAAGCCTACAATGAGCAGTTCTTC	CASSLRITGTRPSQAYNEQFF
-	-	TRBV20-1	TRBJ1-5	TGCAGTGCAACTAACGGGGCCCAGCATTTT	CSATNGAQHF
few	TRBD1	TRBV11-3	TRBJ1-2	TGTGCCAGCAGCTACGACAGGGGTTTAGCTAACTATGGCTACACCTTC	CASSYDRGLANYGYTF
-	TRBD1	TRBV25-1	TRBJ1-6	TGTGCCAGCAGTGGGACAGGGGATTCACCCCTCCACTTT	CASSGTGDSPLHF
-	-	TRBV6-6	TRBJ2-3	TGTGCCAGCAGTTACGTGAGCGATACGCAGTATTTT	CASSYVSDTQYF
few	-	TRBV6-5	TRBJ2-4	TGTGCCAGCAGTTACTCTTATGGGGCCGGCAAAAACATTCAGTACTTC	CASSYSYGAGKNIQYF
-	-	TRBV30	TRBJ2-1	TGTGCCTGGATGAGCTCCTACAATGAGCAGTTCTTC	CAWMSSYNEQFF
-	-	TRBV11-2	TRBJ1-1	TGTGCCAGCACCCTCACAGGGTACGCTGAAGCTTTCTTT	CASTLTGYAEAFF
-	-	TRBV6-1	TRBJ2-7	TGTGCCAGCAGATCGCAGGGTTTAGGGTCCTACGAGCAGTACTTC	CASRSQGLGSYEQYF
medium-sized	-	TRBV6-1	TRBJ2-1	TGTGCCAGCAATCGGGAGCGGTACTACAATGAGCAGTTCTTC	CASNRERYYNEQFF
few	TRBD1	TRBV19	TRBJ2-7	TGTGCCAGTAGAAGATTGGGACAGGGGAACTACGAGCAGTACTTC	CASRRLGQGNYEQYF
-	TRBD1	TRBV6-1	TRBJ2-2	TGTGCCAGCAGCGACAGGGGGCCTAATACCGGGGAGCTGTTTTTT	CASSDRGPNTGELFF
-	TRBD2	TRBV18	TRBJ2-1	TGTGCCAGCTCGCTGGGCGGGAGGTACAATGAGCAGTTCTTC	CASSLGGRYNEQFF
-	-	TRBV6-5	TRBJ1-6	TGTGCCAGCAGAACGGGGTACTCCTATAATTCACCCCTCCACTTT	CASRTGYSYNSPLHF
-	-	TRBV18	TRBJ1-5	TGTGCCAGCTCCCAGGGGCATAGCAATCAGCCCCAGCATTTT	CASSQGHSNQPQHF
-	TRBD2	TRBV7-9	TRBJ2-4	TGTGCCAGCAGCCAACGACTAGCAGACATTCAGTACTTC	CASSQRLADIQYF
-	-	TRBV2	TRBJ2-7	TGTGCCAGCAGTGAAGCTGTGACTTGGTACTACTACGAGCAGTACTTC	CASSEAVTWYYYEQYF
-	TRBD1	TRBV5-5	TRBJ1-2	TGTGCCAGCAGCCTGGTCATTATGGGGACAGGGAACTATGGCTACACCTTC	CASSLVIMGTGNYGYTF
-	TRBD1	TRBV6-6	TRBJ2-1	TGTGCCAGCAGTTATGCCGGGACAGGGATCGATGAGCAGTTCTTC	CASSYAGTGIDEQFF
-	TRBD1	TRBV5-1	TRBJ2-1	TGCGCCAGCAGCCAGGGGGCCTCGAGAGATGAGCAGTTCTTC	CASSQGASRDEQFF
-	-	TRBV4-3	TRBJ1-2	TGCGCCAGCAGCCAAGATTATTTCAGGGGCGCGAGCTATGGCTACACCTTC	CASSQDYFRGASYGYTF
-	-	TRBV6-1	TRBJ2-1	TGTGCCAGCAGTCCATATAGGGGGTCCTATGAGCAGTTCTTC	CASSPYRGSYEQFF
few	-	TRBV21-1	TRBJ1-2	TGTGCCAGCAGCAAAGCCCTAGGGACAGGGATGGGAGGCTACACCTTC	CASSKALGTGMGGYTF
-	TRBD1	TRBV4-2	TRBJ1-2	TGTGCCAGCAGCCCAGGACAGGGGGCCAACTATGGCTACACCTTC	CASSPGQGANYGYTF